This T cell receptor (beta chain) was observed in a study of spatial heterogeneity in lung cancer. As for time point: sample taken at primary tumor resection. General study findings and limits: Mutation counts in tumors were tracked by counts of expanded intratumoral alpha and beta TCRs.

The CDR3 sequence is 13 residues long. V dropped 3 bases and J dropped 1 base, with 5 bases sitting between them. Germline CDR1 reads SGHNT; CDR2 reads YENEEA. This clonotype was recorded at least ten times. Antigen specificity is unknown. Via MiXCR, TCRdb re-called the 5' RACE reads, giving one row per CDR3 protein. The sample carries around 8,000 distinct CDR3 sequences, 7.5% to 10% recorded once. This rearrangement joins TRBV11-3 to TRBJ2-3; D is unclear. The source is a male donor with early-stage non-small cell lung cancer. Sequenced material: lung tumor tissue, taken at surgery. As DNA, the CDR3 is TGTGCCAGCAGCTTCCAGGGCACAGATACGCAGTATTTT. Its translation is CASSFQGTDTQYF.